Below are 26 T cell receptor beta chains sequenced from a single sample in a study of blood T cell repertoires in COVID-19. Sequencing used immunoSEQ multiplex PCR; TCRdb keeps in-frame clones, though not all of them. The repertoire holds under 200,000 clones, with about 87% as singletons. Input material: peripheral blood. The origin of the receptors is a man aged 55 to 70 with COVID-19, enrolled during active disease.

This rearrangement joins TRBV2 to TRBJ1-1; D is undetermined. V lost 8 bases, J lost 14 bases, and 15 bases lay in between. CDR3 length: 10 residues. CDR1 is SNHLY, CDR2 FYNNEI, per germline. Here the CDR3 DNA reads TGTGCCAGCGGACGAGCGGTTCTCTTCTTT. It specifies CASGRAVLFF.

The chain joins TRBV28 to TRBJ1-2; D gene unclear. V lost 3 bases and J lost 4, with 12 bases in between. The V gene's germline CDR1 is MDHEN and CDR2 SYDVKM. The CDR3 is made up of 14 amino acids. CDR3 in DNA: TGTGCCAGCAGTTTGCCCTTGGCAGTCTATGGCTACACCTTC. As protein: CASSLPLAVYGYTF.

This clone was picked up one time. The V gene is TRBV18, the J gene TRBJ2-2, with a possible D match to TRBD1 (5 bases). The CDR3 has 17 amino acids. Germline CDR1 and CDR2: KGHSH and LQKENI. V was clipped by 6 bases and J by 1 base, with 18 bases between them. CDR3 coding DNA: TGTGCCAGCTCCCCCACGCAGCGTCAGGGGAACACCGGGGAGCTGTTTTTT. Amino acid sequence: CASSPTQRQGNTGELFF.

The rearrangement joins TRBV6-2 or TRBV6-3 to TRBJ1-5; D not resolved. V lost 2 bases and J lost 0, with 14 bases in between. Germline values: CDR1 MNHEY, CDR2 SVGEGT. This CDR3 is built from 17 residues. The CDR3 loop is CASSYGSAINSNQPQHF. CDR3 bases: TGTGCCAGCAGTTACGGTAGCGCTATTAATAGCAATCAGCCCCAGCATTTT.

V usage is TRBV9 and J usage is TRBJ1-2; TRBD1 is a possible D gene (6 bases). Germline CDR1 reads SGDLS; CDR2 reads YYNGEE. Trimming left V 0 bases short and J 1 base short, with 13 bases between. This CDR3 comprises 16 residues. CDR3 DNA sequence: TGTGCCAGCAGCGTAGGTCAGGGAGGGGGTAACTATGGCTACACCTTC. It is translated as CASSVGQGGGNYGYTF.

This clone came up a few times. V usage is TRBV28 and J usage is TRBJ1-2; 8 bases fit TRBD1. The CDR3 is 14 residues long. With V trimmed by 3 bases and J by 5 bases, 5 bases remained unmatched. Per the germline V gene, CDR1 is MDHEN and CDR2 is SYDVKM. The CDR3 sequence is CASSFENRGYGYTF. The CDR3 DNA reads as TGTGCCAGCAGTTTCGAAAACAGGGGGTATGGCTACACCTTC.

The rearrangement uses TRBV7-9 and TRBJ1-3; D uncertain. Trimming took 5 bases from V and 0 from J, leaving 8 bases between them. Germline CDR1 reads SEHNR; CDR2 reads FQNEAQ (reference sequence). This CDR3 spans 14 amino acids. DNA of the CDR3: TGTGCCAGCAGCGCCAGAGGCTCTGGAAACACCATATATTTT. As protein: CASSARGSGNTIYF. Full variable domain (missing parts from reference TRBV7-9 and TRBJ1-3): DTGVSQNPRHKITKRGQNVTFRCDPISEHNRLYWYRQTLGQGPEFLTYFQNEAQLEKSRLLSDRFSAERPKGSFSTLEIQRTEQGDSAMYLCASSARGSGNTIYFGEGSWLTVV.

The chain carries TRBV5-5 and TRBJ1-3, with 10 bases lining up with TRBD1. Germline CDR1 reads SGHKS; CDR2 reads YYEKEE (reference sequence). The CDR3 sequence is 15 residues long. Unmatched junction bases numbered 5, after V lost 4 bases and J lost 4 bases. For the CDR3, the DNA is TGTGCCAGCAGCCCCGGGACAGGGGAAGGAAACACCATATATTTT. As protein: CASSPGTGEGNTIYF.

The chain uses TRBV5-4 and TRBJ2-5, with a tentative D call TRBD2 (6 bases). The CDR3 is 14 amino acids. The ends were cut back, 0 bases at V and 3 bases at J, with 9 bases in the middle. Germline CDR1 reads SGHNT; CDR2 reads YYREEE (reference sequence). The CDR3 DNA sequence: TGTGCCAGCAGCTTGGCTGCGGGAAAAGAGACCCAGTACTTC. Translation: CASSLAAGKETQYF. Drawing the rest from reference TRBV5-4 and TRBJ2-5, the complete variable domain is ETGVTQSPTHLIKTRGQQVTLRCSSQSGHNTVSWYQQALGQGPQFIFQYYREEENGRGNFPPRFSGLQFPNYSSELNVNALELDDSALYLCASSLAAGKETQYFGPGTRLLVL.

The chain employs TRBV11-2 and TRBJ2-1, with TRBD1 identical over 10 bases. Trimming cost V 4 bases and J 0 bases; bases outside gene matches: 3. The germline CDR1 and CDR2 sequences are SGHAT and FQNNGV. The CDR3 totals 16 residues. CDR3 DNA sequence: TGTGCCAGCAGCTCCAGACAGGGGGCCTCCTACAATGAGCAGTTCTTC. This translates into CASSSRQGASYNEQFF.

The rearrangement joins TRBV6-2 or TRBV6-3 to TRBJ1-1; TRBD1 is a possible D gene (6 bases). The V gene's germline CDR1 is MNHEY and CDR2 SVGEGT. The germline V and J ends were trimmed by 2 bases and 3 bases, with 16 bases remaining between them. The CDR3 totals 16 residues. The CDR3 nucleotides read TGTGCCAGCAGTTACCCCCCGGGGGGCTTTTACACTGAAGCTTTCTTT. Protein: CASSYPPGGFYTEAFF.

The V and J genes are TRBV27 and TRBJ2-7, with 10 bases matching TRBD1. The CDR3 is made up of 15 amino acids. Looked up from germline, CDR1 is MNHEY and CDR2 is SMNVEV (reference sequence). The trim removed 5 bases at V and 4 bases at J, leaving 8 bases unmatched. CDR3 amino acids: CASSGFGQGVYEQYF. The DNA of the CDR3 is TGTGCCAGCAGTGGGTTTGGACAGGGGGTTTACGAGCAGTACTTC.

The chain uses TRBV16 and TRBJ2-3; 10 positions match TRBD2. After removal of 1 base from V and 3 bases from J, the junction contained 4 bases not matched to a gene. Looked up from germline, CDR1 is KGHSY and CDR2 is FQNENV. The CDR3 covers 16 residues. This CDR3 reads CASSQLVAGGTDTQYF. As DNA, the CDR3 is TGTGCCAGCAGCCAATTAGTAGCGGGAGGAACAGATACGCAGTATTTT.

The table lists this clone with a count of one. The rearrangement uses TRBV2 and TRBJ1-6; possible D gene TRBD1, 5 bases. V was pared by 6 bases and J by 11 bases, with 17 bases between. The CDR3 totals 14 residues. CDR1 and CDR2 (germline): SNHLY, FYNNEI. CDR3 sequence: CASRPRDSLTPLHF. The CDR3 bases are TGTGCCAGCAGGCCACGGGACTCACTTACACCCCTCCACTTT. The whole variable domain, remainder taken from reference TRBV2 and TRBJ1-6, is EPEVTQTPSHQVTQMGQEVILRCVPISNHLYFYWYRQILGQKVEFLVSFYNNEISEKSEIFDDQFSVERPDGSNFTLKIRSTKLEDSAMYFCASRPRDSLTPLHFGNGTRLTVT.

In its sample, this clone was seen a few times. The chain has TRBV29-1 and TRBJ2-3; 16 bases fit TRBD2. CDR3 length: 17 residues. V trimming: 8 bases; J trimming: 4 bases; junction bases outside the gene matches: 12. Germline lookup yields CDR1 SQVTM and CDR2 ANQGSEA. CDR3 sequence reads: CSSQRGLAGGPSDTQYF. The CDR3 DNA sequence: TGCAGCTCCCAACGGGGACTAGCGGGGGGGCCATCAGATACGCAGTATTTT.

V is TRBV11-2 and J is TRBJ1-1, with no clear D. Trimming removed 0 bases from V and 0 bases from J, with 8 bases in between. CDR1 is SGHAT and CDR2 is FQNNGV in the germline V gene. The CDR3 has 15 residues. Here the CDR3 DNA reads TGTGCCAGCAGCTTAGATCTGGCGGTGAACACTGAAGCTTTCTTT. This codes for CASSLDLAVNTEAFF. The whole variable domain, remainder taken from reference TRBV11-2 and TRBJ1-1, is EAGVAQSPRYKIIEKRQSVAFWCNPISGHATLYWYQQILGQGPKLLIQFQNNGVVDDSQLPKDRFSAERLKGVDSTLKIQPAKLEDSAVYLCASSLDLAVNTEAFFGQGTRLTVV.

There are a few counts of this clone. The CDR3 sequence is CASSDLREGETQYF. As DNA, the CDR3 is TGTGCCAGCAGTGACCTAAGGGAGGGCGAGACCCAGTACTTC. The chain has TRBV9 and TRBJ2-5; 7 bases are a match to TRBD2. Germline CDR1 and CDR2: SGDLS and YYNGEE. The V segment lost 5 bases and the J segment 5 bases; nucleotides outside the gene matches: 9. The CDR3 contains 14 residues.

The chain couples TRBV6-4 to TRBJ1-1; D is uncertain. The CDR3 totals 14 residues. Looked up from germline, CDR1 is MRHNA and CDR2 is SNTAGT. Trimming took off 6 bases at V and 0 bases at J, with 11 bases between the two ends. The CDR3: CASSIEAMNTEAFF. CDR3 DNA sequence: TGTGCCAGCAGCATTGAAGCAATGAACACTGAAGCTTTCTTT.

This clone is a singleton in its sample. The V gene is TRBV6-6, the J gene TRBJ2-5; D is perhaps TRBD1 (6 bases). Between the trimmed V and J ends, which lost 6 bases and 4 bases, there was a span of 9 bases. This CDR3 has 12 residues. Germline-derived CDR1 and CDR2 are MNHNY and SVGAGI (reference sequence). CDR3 amino acids: CASSPGVETQYF. Written as DNA, the CDR3 is TGTGCCAGCAGCCCAGGGGTAGAGACCCAGTACTTC.

The V and J genes are TRBV14 and TRBJ2-1; 11 nucleotides align to TRBD2. Germline V gene lookup returns CDR1 SGHDN and CDR2 FVKESK. The CDR3 is 18 amino acids. Trimming at V came to 1 base and at J to 0 bases, leaving 5 bases not matched to a gene. The CDR3 DNA sequence: TGTGCCAGCAGCCAAGGACTAGCGGGGATCATCTCCTACAATGAGCAGTTCTTC. As protein: CASSQGLAGIISYNEQFF.

The J gene is TRBJ2-4, the V gene TRBV2, with D possibly being TRBD1 (6 bases). Germline CDR1 SNHLY, CDR2 FYNNEI. The V end was cut by 6 bases, the J end by 8 bases, with 20 bases between. The CDR3 is made up of 15 amino acids. The CDR3 region is CASSERQVLGDIQYF. The DNA of the CDR3 is TGTGCCAGCAGCGAGAGACAGGTCCTTGGGGACATTCAGTACTTC.

This chain links TRBV7-9 with TRBJ1-1, with D maybe TRBD1 (5 bases). Germline lookup yields CDR1 SEHNR and CDR2 FQNEAQ (reference sequence). The CDR3 contains 13 residues. V was trimmed by 8 bases and J by 0 bases, leaving 10 bases between them. The CDR3 DNA reads TGTGCCAGCGGAAGACAGCTGAACACTGAAGCTTTCTTT. It specifies CASGRQLNTEAFF.

V gene TRBV19 combines with J gene TRBJ1-2, with TRBD1 matching over 9 bases. The CDR3 is 15 residues long. Per the germline V gene, CDR1 is LNHDA and CDR2 is SQIVND (reference sequence). V lost 2 bases, J lost 7 bases, and 8 bases stayed unmatched. CDR3 coding DNA: TGTGCCAGTAGTATAACAACAGGGGGCGCGGGTGGCTACACCTTC. Translation gives CASSITTGGAGGYTF.

The chain recombines TRBV30 with TRBJ2-7; 8 bases are a match to TRBD2. The length of the CDR3 is 13 residues. Losses at the gene ends were 0 bases for V and 6 bases for J; bases not matched to a gene: 4. Germline values: CDR1 GTSNPN, CDR2 SVGIG (reference sequence). CDR3 in DNA: TGTGCCTGGAGTGTAGCGGGAGTTGCCGAGCAGTACTTC. Encoded protein: CAWSVAGVAEQYF.

The chain is built from TRBV6-1 and TRBJ1-5, with 7 bases identical to TRBD1. The V and J ends lost 2 bases and 5 bases, in that order; junction bases with no gene match: 9. Looked up from germline, CDR1 is MNHNS and CDR2 is SASEGT. This CDR3 is 16 amino acids long. The CDR3 reads CASSESWGQLYQPQHF. Here the CDR3 DNA reads TGTGCCAGCAGTGAAAGTTGGGGACAGCTTTATCAGCCCCAGCATTTT.

This chain uses TRBV6-5 with TRBJ2-7; no clear D. The V and J ends lost 2 bases and 2 bases respectively, with 13 bases between them. Germline V gives CDR1 MNHEY, CDR2 SVGAGI. This CDR3 contains 15 residues. The CDR3 DNA follows: TGTGCCAGCAGTTACACTCCCCGACGGGCCTACGAGCAGTACTTC. As protein: CASSYTPRRAYEQYF.